These 14 T cell receptor beta chains came from one sample sequenced in a study of shared clonotypes between healthy human individuals. The method was immunoSEQ multiplex PCR; TCRdb's version includes in-frame clones alone and lacks a portion of them. The repertoire holds approximately 1,000,000 clones, with 60% to 85% as singletons. The material sequenced was memory CD4+ T cells from PBMCs. Subset reported: CD45RA-negative fraction. All receptors derive from a man aged 18-30 years in good health. Some clones in this sample may be carry-over from other donors' samples.

This clone was found a few times. The rearrangement uses TRBV7-3 and TRBJ1-2; a possible D gene is TRBD1 (5 bases). The CDR3 length is 13 residues. V lost 1 base, J lost 4 bases, and 7 bases lay in between. The germline V gene encodes CDR1 SGHTA and CDR2 FQGTGA. The CDR3 region is CASSLMQGYGYTF. The DNA for the CDR3 is TGTGCCAGCAGCTTAATGCAGGGCTATGGCTACACCTTC.

A few counts support this clone. The genes are TRBV30 and TRBJ2-1, with TRBD2 matching over 7 bases. The CDR3 contains 15 residues. The germline CDR1 and CDR2 sequences are GTSNPN and SVGIG (reference sequence). V shed 0 bases, J shed 5 bases, and the junction held 7 bases outside the gene matches. The CDR3 region is CAWSVWAGANNEQFF. The CDR3 region has the DNA TGTGCCTGGAGTGTATGGGCGGGAGCCAACAATGAGCAGTTCTTC.

A note on this clone: A far larger clone is a single base away, which makes a read error likely. The rearrangement links TRBV5-6 to TRBJ2-7; D possibly corresponds to TRBD2 (7 bases). V was cut by 2 bases and J by 5 bases, with 11 bases left in between. The CDR3 consists of 13 residues. Germline assignment: CDR1 SGHDT and CDR2 YYEEEE. CDR3 amino acids: CASSFWGGDEQYF. DNA for the CDR3: TGTGCCAGCAGCTTTTGGGGGGGCGACGAGCAGTACTTC. The whole variable domain, remainder taken from reference TRBV5-6 and TRBJ2-7, is DAGVTQSPTHLIKTRGQQVTLRCSPKSGHDTVSWYQQALGQGPQFIFQYYEEEERQRGNFPDRFSGHQFPNYSSELNVNALLLGDSALYLCASSFWGGDEQYFGPGTRLTVT.

In regard to this clone: This CDR3 is also generated by other DNA sequences in the sample. The rearrangement joins TRBV12-5 to TRBJ2-2; TRBD2 matches 8 bases. V trimming: 9 bases; J trimming: 3 bases; junction bases outside the gene matches: 0. The CDR3 totals 12 residues. Per germline, CDR1 LGHNT and CDR2 FRNRAP. The CDR3 DNA follows: TGTGCTAGCGGGAGGGACACCGGGGAGCTGTTTTTT. Its translation: CASGRDTGELFF.

In this sample, this clone turned up a few times. The chain employs TRBV19 and TRBJ2-1, with D possibly TRBD2 on 6 matching bases. Germline CDR1 reads LNHDA; CDR2 reads SQIVND (reference sequence). The ends were cut back, 1 base at V and 8 bases at J, with 12 bases in the middle. CDR3 length: 14 residues. CDR3 sequence reads: CASSIGVEGHEQFF. In DNA, the CDR3 is TGTGCCAGTAGTATAGGGGTGGAGGGCCATGAGCAGTTCTTC.

The rearrangement links TRBV19 to TRBJ1-5; D gene uncertain. The CDR3 extends over 14 amino acids. CDR1 and CDR2 (germline): LNHDA, SQIVND (reference sequence). V dropped 5 bases and J dropped 1 base, with 9 bases sitting between them. The CDR3 region has the DNA TGTGCCAGTAGTCTCTTTGACAGCAATCAGCCCCAGCATTTT. Protein sequence: CASSLFDSNQPQHF.

In DNA, the CDR3 is TGCAGCACGAGGGCCCCAGGGGGTGCCACTGAAGCTTTCTTT. It is translated as CSTRAPGGATEAFF. V gene TRBV29-1 combines with J gene TRBJ1-1; 7 bases match TRBD1. Trimming took 8 bases from V and 4 from J; bases not matched to a gene: 13. This CDR3 has 14 amino acids. Germline V gene sequence: CDR1 SQVTM, CDR2 ANQGSEA.

The chain combines TRBV19 with TRBJ2-5; 7 positions agree with TRBD1. The junction had 9 bases not matched to a gene; V was cut back by 3 bases and J by 5 bases. The length of the CDR3 is 15 residues. Germline V gives CDR1 LNHDA, CDR2 SQIVND (reference sequence). DNA for the CDR3: TGTGCCAGTAGTATGTTCGAGGGGGCCAGGGAGACCCAGTACTTC. Translating it yields CASSMFEGARETQYF.

This chain uses TRBV19 with TRBJ2-7, with TRBD1 matching 7 bases. The J segment lost 4 bases and the V segment lost 4 bases, leaving 13 bases of the junction unmatched. CDR1 and CDR2 from the germline V gene are LNHDA and SQIVND (reference sequence). The CDR3 contains 16 residues. CDR3 sequence reads: CASSTLTTGTAYEQYF. As DNA, the CDR3 is TGTGCCAGTAGTACTCTGACCACCGGGACAGCGTACGAGCAGTACTTC.

The chain employs TRBV6-5 and TRBJ2-4; 9 bases align to TRBD1. Germline CDR1 is MNHEY and CDR2 is SVGAGI. This CDR3 spans 14 amino acids. V lost 5 bases to trimming and J lost 7 bases; unmatched junction nucleotides: 6. This CDR3 reads CASSTRTGANIQYF. DNA for the CDR3: TGTGCCAGCAGTACCAGGACAGGGGCGAACATTCAGTACTTC.

The V call is TRBV9, the J call TRBJ2-7, with unresolved D. The V and J ends lost 4 bases and 3 bases respectively, with 17 bases between them. This CDR3 region has 15 residues. Germline CDR1 and CDR2: SGDLS and YYNGEE. CDR3 nucleotide sequence: TGTGCCAGCAGCTCCAATTTGCTACCGGTCTACGAGCAGTACTTC. This gives the protein CASSSNLLPVYEQYF.

The rearrangement links TRBV29-1 to TRBJ1-2; D is undetermined. Trimming took off 0 bases at V and 7 bases at J, with 18 bases between the two ends. The CDR3 runs 15 residues. Germline V CDR1 and CDR2: SQVTM, ANQGSEA. For the CDR3, the DNA is TGCAGCGTTGAAGATCAACCGGGGTCTAGCTTTGGCTACACCTTC. This codes for CSVEDQPGSSFGYTF. Combining the CDR3 with reference TRBV29-1 and TRBJ1-2 gives the whole variable domain SAVISQKPSRDICQRGTSLTIQCQVDSQVTMMFWYRQQPGQSLTLIATANQGSEATYESGFVIDKFPISRPNLTFSTLTVSNMSPEDSSIYLCSVEDQPGSSFGYTFGSGTRLTVV.

About this clone: The same CDR3 can be traced to other DNA sequences in this sample. V gene TRBV5-1 combines with J gene TRBJ2-1, with 8 bases matching TRBD2. This CDR3 has 16 amino acids. CDR1 and CDR2 from the germline V gene are SGHRS and YFSETQ. The trim removed 0 bases at V and 1 base at J, leaving 3 bases unmatched. The CDR3 is CASSLAAGVSYNEQFF. The CDR3 DNA follows: TGCGCCAGCAGCTTGGCAGCGGGAGTATCCTACAATGAGCAGTTCTTC.

V gene TRBV20-1 combines with J gene TRBJ2-1; no clear D. CDR3 length: 11 residues. The germline V and J ends were trimmed by 5 bases and 15 bases, with 17 bases remaining between them. Looked up from germline, CDR1 is DFQATT and CDR2 is SNEGSKA (reference sequence). CDR3 region: CSALTTSLGFF. Written as DNA, the CDR3 is TGCAGTGCTTTAACGACTTCGCTGGGGTTCTTC.